These 12 T cell receptor beta chains originate from one sample sequenced in a study of control samples from healthy donors and cancer patients. Clones were sequenced by immunoSEQ multiplex PCR, and TCRdb holds only the in-frame ones, with some missing. The sample includes about 120,000 clones, over 75% of them seen just once. Sequencing was performed on blood. The receptors originated from a man aged 60 to 69 in good health.

The chain uses TRBV27 and TRBJ2-6; unclear D gene. CDR1 MNHEY and CDR2 SMNVEV come from the germline V gene (reference sequence). The CDR3 length is 15 residues. The V and J ends lost 5 bases and 2 bases respectively, with 10 bases between them. The CDR3 loop is CASSQTSTGANVLTF. The CDR3, as DNA: TGTGCCAGCAGTCAGACATCCACTGGGGCCAACGTCCTGACTTTC.

This clone was observed a handful of times. V gene TRBV6-5 combines with J gene TRBJ2-7; TRBD1 might be the D (5 bases). The CDR3 length is 12 residues. The germline V gene has CDR1 MNHEY and CDR2 SVGAGI. Trimming removed 2 bases at V and 3 bases at J, with 5 bases between. The CDR3 nucleotides are TGTGCCAGCAGTTACAGGGGCTACGAGCAGTACTTC. Residues: CASSYRGYEQYF.

About this clone: The same CDR3 arises from other DNA sequences in this sample as well. J is TRBJ1-2 and V is TRBV6-5, with D possibly being TRBD1 (5 bases). Germline V lookup: CDR1 MNHEY, CDR2 SVGAGI. Trimming stripped 5 bases from V and 4 bases from J, with 11 bases between. The CDR3 is made up of 13 amino acids. CDR3 amino acids: CASSRAGIYGYTF. CDR3 nucleotide sequence: TGTGCCAGCAGTCGGGCAGGGATCTATGGCTACACCTTC.

This chain links TRBV7-2 with TRBJ1-4; the match to TRBD1 covers 7 bases. The CDR3 contains 14 residues. Germline-derived CDR1 and CDR2 are SGHTA and FQGNSA. After removal of 3 bases from V and 8 bases from J, the junction contained 6 bases not matched to a gene. The CDR3 spells CASSFGQVHEKLFF. CDR3 DNA sequence: TGTGCCAGCAGCTTCGGACAGGTCCACGAAAAACTGTTTTTT.

The chain uses TRBV29-1 and TRBJ1-4; no clear D. Germline V gives CDR1 SQVTM, CDR2 ANQGSEA. The CDR3 contains 13 residues. Trimming left V 6 bases short and J 5 bases short, with 13 bases between. CDR3 sequence (DNA): TGCAGCGTCCGTTTTGGCAGCAATGAAAAACTGTTTTTT. It specifies CSVRFGSNEKLFF.

The CDR3 is CASSAQRGAYEQYF. CDR3 nucleotides: TGTGCCAGCAGCGCCCAGAGGGGGGCTTACGAGCAGTACTTC. The chain joins TRBV9 to TRBJ2-7; D tentatively fits TRBD1 or TRBD2 (6 bases each). Germline V lookup: CDR1 SGDLS, CDR2 YYNGEE. This CDR3 has 14 amino acids. V was pared by 3 bases and J by 4 bases, with 14 bases between.

V usage is TRBV27 and J usage is TRBJ1-5, with a weak D call TRBD1 (5 bases). V dropped 5 bases and J dropped 2 bases, with 22 bases sitting between them. Germline CDR1 reads MNHEY; CDR2 reads SMNVEV (reference sequence). The CDR3 extends over 18 amino acids. The CDR3 DNA reads TGTGCCAGCAGTCCCGTGGGGTCGGGGGGTAGGGGCAATCAGCCCCAGCATTTT. It encodes CASSPVGSGGRGNQPQHF.

The V gene is TRBV7-6, the J gene TRBJ2-3; D is unclear. V lost 4 bases to trimming and J lost 0 bases, with 11 bases between them. CDR3 size: 15 residues. Germline loops: CDR1 SGHVS, CDR2 FNYEAQ. Here the CDR3 DNA reads TGTGCCAGCAGCTCCCTCCCCACCAGCACAGATACGCAGTATTTT. As protein: CASSSLPTSTDTQYF.

The chain joins TRBV7-3 to TRBJ1-1, with 9 bases identical to TRBD1. Germline CDR1 reads SGHTA; CDR2 reads FQGTGA. The V gene end was trimmed by 0 bases and the J gene end by 4 bases; junction bases not matched to a gene: 12. This CDR3 has 18 residues. The CDR3 is CASSLTGIKPGQGTEAFF. CDR3 nucleotides: TGTGCCAGCAGCTTAACAGGGATTAAACCGGGACAGGGCACTGAAGCTTTCTTT.

The J gene is TRBJ1-5, the V gene TRBV19; 9 bases map to TRBD1. The CDR3 consists of 16 residues. The germline V gene has CDR1 LNHDA and CDR2 SQIVND (reference sequence). Losses at the gene ends were 8 bases for V and 5 bases for J; bases not matched to a gene: 13. Here the CDR3 reads CASQNPSTGGYQPQHF. As DNA, the CDR3 is TGTGCCAGTCAAAACCCGTCGACAGGGGGGTATCAGCCCCAGCATTTT.

The V gene is TRBV30, the J gene TRBJ2-2, with 7 positions matching TRBD1. J gave up 5 bases and V 3 bases, and 3 bases lay outside the gene matches. Germline V gene sequence: CDR1 GTSNPN, CDR2 SVGIG (reference sequence). The CDR3 is 13 amino acids. The CDR3 protein is CAWRLQGTGELFF. The CDR3 nucleotides are TGTGCCTGGAGGCTACAGGGGACCGGGGAGCTGTTTTTT.

The chain links TRBV7-2 to TRBJ1-4, with unresolved D. Germline assignment: CDR1 SGHTA and CDR2 FQGNSA. Trimming took 1 base from V and 5 from J, leaving 8 bases between them. CDR3 length equals 14 residues. The CDR3 reads CASSLGAENEKLFF. DNA of the CDR3: TGTGCCAGCAGCTTAGGGGCAGAAAATGAAAAACTGTTTTTT.